This T cell receptor beta chain stems from a study of blood T cell repertoires in COVID-19. Sequencing was performed with immunoSEQ multiplex PCR; in TCRdb, only in-frame clones are kept and a portion is missing. In the table there are 220,000 or so clones, approximately 90% of which are singletons. This clone was seen just once. The TCR comes from a man aged 45-65 years who had been exposed to COVID-19. Sequencing used PBMCs or T cells enriched from blood (not recorded which).

This CDR3 is CASSLAPRDTSGYTF. CDR3 DNA sequence: TGTGCCAGCAGTTTGGCCCCTCGGGACACCTCTGGCTACACCTTC. The J gene is TRBJ1-2, the V gene TRBV27; maybe TRBD1 (6 bases). V was clipped by 3 bases and J by 7 bases, with 18 bases between them. CDR3 size: 15 residues. Germline loops: CDR1 MNHEY, CDR2 SMNVEV (reference sequence).